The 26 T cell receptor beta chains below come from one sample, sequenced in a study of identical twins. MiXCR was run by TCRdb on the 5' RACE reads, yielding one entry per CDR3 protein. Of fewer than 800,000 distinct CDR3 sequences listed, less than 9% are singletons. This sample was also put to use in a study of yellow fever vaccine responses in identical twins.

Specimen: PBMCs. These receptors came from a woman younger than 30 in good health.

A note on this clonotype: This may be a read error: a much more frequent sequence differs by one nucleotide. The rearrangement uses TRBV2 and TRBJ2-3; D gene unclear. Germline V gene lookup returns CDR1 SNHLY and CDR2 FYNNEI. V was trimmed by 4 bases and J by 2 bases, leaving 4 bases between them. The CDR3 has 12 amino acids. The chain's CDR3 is CASSAPTDTQYF. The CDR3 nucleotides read TGTGCCAGCAGTGCCCCCACAGATACGCAGTATTTT.

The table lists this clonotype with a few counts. This CDR3 is CASSGQGTETQYF. CDR3 nucleotides: TGTGCCAGCAGTGGACAGGGAACGGAGACCCAGTACTTC. This chain connects TRBV3-1 to TRBJ2-5; 8 bases agree with TRBD1. CDR3 size: 13 residues. V shed 6 bases, J shed 5 bases, and the junction held 5 bases outside the gene matches. Per germline, CDR1 LGHDT and CDR2 YNNKEL (reference sequence).

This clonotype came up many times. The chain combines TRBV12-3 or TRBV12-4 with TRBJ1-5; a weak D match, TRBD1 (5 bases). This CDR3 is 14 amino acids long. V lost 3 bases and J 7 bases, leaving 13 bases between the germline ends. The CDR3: CASSLGGGQQPQHF. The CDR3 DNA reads TGTGCCAGCAGTTTGGGGGGGGGTCAGCAGCCCCAGCATTTT.

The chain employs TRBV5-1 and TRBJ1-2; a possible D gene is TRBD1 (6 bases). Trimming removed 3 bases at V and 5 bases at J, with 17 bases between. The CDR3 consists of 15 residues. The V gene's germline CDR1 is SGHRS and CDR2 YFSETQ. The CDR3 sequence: CASSSDSTGFYGYTF. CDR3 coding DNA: TGCGCCAGCAGCTCCGATTCTACAGGGTTTTATGGCTACACCTTC.

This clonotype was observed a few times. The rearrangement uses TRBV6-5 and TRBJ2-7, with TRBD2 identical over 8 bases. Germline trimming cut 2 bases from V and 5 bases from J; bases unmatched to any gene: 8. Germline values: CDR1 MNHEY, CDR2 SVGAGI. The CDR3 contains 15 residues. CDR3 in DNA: TGTGCCAGCAGTTACACTGAAGCGGGAGCAAACGAGCAGTACTTC. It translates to CASSYTEAGANEQYF.

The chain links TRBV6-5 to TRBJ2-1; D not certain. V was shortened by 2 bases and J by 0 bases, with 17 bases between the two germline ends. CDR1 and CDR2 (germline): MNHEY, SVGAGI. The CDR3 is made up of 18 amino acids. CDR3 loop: CASSYRLSPQSSYNEQFF. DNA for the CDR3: TGTGCCAGCAGTTACCGTCTGTCGCCCCAGAGCTCCTACAATGAGCAGTTCTTC.

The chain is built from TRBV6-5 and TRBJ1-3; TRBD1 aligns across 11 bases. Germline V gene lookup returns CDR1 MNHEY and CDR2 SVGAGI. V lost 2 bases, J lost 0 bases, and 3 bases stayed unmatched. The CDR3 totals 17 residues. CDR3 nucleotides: TGTGCCAGCAGTTACGGGGGGACAGGGGGCTCTGGAAACACCATATATTTT. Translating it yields CASSYGGTGGSGNTIYF.

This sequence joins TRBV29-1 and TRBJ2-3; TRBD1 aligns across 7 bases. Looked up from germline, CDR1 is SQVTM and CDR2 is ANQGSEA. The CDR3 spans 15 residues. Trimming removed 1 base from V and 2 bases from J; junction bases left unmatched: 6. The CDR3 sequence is CSVEVRGQHTDTQYF. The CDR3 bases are TGCAGCGTTGAAGTACGGGGACAGCACACAGATACGCAGTATTTT.

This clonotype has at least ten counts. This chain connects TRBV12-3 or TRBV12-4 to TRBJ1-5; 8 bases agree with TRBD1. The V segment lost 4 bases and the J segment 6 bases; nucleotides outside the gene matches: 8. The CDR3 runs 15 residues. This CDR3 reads CASSSTDRDSQPQHF. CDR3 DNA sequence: TGTGCCAGCAGTTCTACGGACAGGGATAGTCAGCCCCAGCATTTT.

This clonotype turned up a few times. CDR3 in amino acids: CSAQGQDYEQYV. CDR3 DNA: TGCAGTGCTCAAGGACAGGACTACGAGCAGTACGTC. This sequence joins TRBV20-1 and TRBJ2-7; 7 bases fit TRBD1. Germline trimming cut 5 bases from V and 3 bases from J; bases unmatched to any gene: 4. CDR1 is DFQATT, CDR2 SNEGSKA, per germline (reference sequence). The CDR3 totals 12 residues.

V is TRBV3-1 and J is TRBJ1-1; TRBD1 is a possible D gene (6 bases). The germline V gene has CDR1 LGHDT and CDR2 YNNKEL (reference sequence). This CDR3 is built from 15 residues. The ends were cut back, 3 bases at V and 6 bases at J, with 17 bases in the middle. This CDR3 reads CASSQNTRGRAEAFF. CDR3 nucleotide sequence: TGTGCCAGCAGCCAGAACACCAGGGGCAGGGCTGAAGCTTTCTTT.

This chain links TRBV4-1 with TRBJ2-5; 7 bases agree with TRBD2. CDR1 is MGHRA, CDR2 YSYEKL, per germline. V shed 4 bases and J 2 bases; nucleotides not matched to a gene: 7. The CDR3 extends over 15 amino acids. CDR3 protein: CASSRPVGGQETQYF. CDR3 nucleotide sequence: TGCGCCAGCAGCCGCCCGGTGGGGGGGCAAGAGACCCAGTACTTC.

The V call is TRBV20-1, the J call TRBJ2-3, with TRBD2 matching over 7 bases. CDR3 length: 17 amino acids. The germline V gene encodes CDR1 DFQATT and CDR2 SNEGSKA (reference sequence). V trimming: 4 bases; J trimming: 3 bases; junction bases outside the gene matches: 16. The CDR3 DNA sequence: TGCAGTGCTAATGTCCCCATTCCCAGCGGGGATACAGATACGCAGTATTTT. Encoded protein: CSANVPIPSGDTDTQYF.

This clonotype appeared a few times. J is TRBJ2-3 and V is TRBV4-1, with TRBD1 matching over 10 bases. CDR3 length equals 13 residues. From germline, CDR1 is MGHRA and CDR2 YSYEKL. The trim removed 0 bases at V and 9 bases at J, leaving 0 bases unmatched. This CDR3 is CASSQEDRGTQYF. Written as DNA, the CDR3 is TGCGCCAGCAGCCAAGAGGACAGGGGGACGCAGTATTTT.

CDR3 loop: CASSPRTGGFPYEQYF. The DNA of the CDR3 is TGTGCCAGCAGCCCACGAACAGGGGGTTTTCCCTACGAGCAGTACTTC. This rearrangement joins TRBV7-9 to TRBJ2-7, with 8 bases matching TRBD1. The CDR3 length is 16 residues. Germline lookup yields CDR1 SEHNR and CDR2 FQNEAQ (reference sequence). The J segment lost 2 bases and the V segment lost 5 bases, leaving 11 bases of the junction unmatched.

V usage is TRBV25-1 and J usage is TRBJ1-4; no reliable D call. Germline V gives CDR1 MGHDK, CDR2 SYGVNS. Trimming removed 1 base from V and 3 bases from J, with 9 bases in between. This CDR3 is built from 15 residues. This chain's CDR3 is CASSEWISSNEKLFF. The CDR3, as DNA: TGTGCCAGCAGTGAATGGATCTCCTCTAATGAAAAACTGTTTTTT.

In nucleotides, the CDR3 is TGCGCCAGCAGCTTGGCGGCGGACTACGAGCAGTACTTC. Translating it yields CASSLAADYEQYF. The V gene is TRBV5-1, the J gene TRBJ2-7; D unclear. V gave up 0 bases and J gave up 3 bases, with 7 bases separating them. CDR1 SGHRS and CDR2 YFSETQ come from the germline V gene. This CDR3 spans 13 amino acids.

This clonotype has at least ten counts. The CDR3 nucleotides are TGTGCCAGCAGCCAGGGGACTAGCGGGATCTCCTACGAGCAGTACTTC. Its translation is CASSQGTSGISYEQYF. This chain connects TRBV4-2 to TRBJ2-7; TRBD2 matches 13 bases. J gave up 0 bases and V 3 bases, and 2 bases lay outside the gene matches. The germline CDR1 and CDR2 sequences are LGHNA and YNFKEQ. This CDR3 contains 16 residues.

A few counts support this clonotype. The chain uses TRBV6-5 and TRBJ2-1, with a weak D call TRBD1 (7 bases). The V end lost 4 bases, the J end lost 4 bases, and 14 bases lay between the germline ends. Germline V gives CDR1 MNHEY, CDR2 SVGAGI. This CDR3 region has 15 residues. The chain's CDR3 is CASSSPGGRYNEQFF. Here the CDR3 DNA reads TGTGCCAGCAGTTCCCCAGGGGGGAGGTACAATGAGCAGTTCTTC.

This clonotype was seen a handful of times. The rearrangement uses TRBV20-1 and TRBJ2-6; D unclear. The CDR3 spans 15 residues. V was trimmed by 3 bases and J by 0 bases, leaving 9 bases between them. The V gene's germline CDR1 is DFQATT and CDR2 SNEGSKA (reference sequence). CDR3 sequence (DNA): TGCAGTGCTAGTGTTCCGAGCTCTGGGGCCAACGTCCTGACTTTC. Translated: CSASVPSSGANVLTF.

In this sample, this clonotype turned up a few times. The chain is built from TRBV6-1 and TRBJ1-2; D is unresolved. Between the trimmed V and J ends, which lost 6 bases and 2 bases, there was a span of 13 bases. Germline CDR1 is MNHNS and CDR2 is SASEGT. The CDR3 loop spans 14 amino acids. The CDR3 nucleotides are TGTGCCAGCAGAGGTGGGAGTCGGAACTATGGCTACACCTTC. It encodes CASRGGSRNYGYTF.

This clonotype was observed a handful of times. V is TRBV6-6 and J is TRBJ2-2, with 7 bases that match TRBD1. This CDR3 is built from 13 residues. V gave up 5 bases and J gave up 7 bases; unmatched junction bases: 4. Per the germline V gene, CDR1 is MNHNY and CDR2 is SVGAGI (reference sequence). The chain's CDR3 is CASSQQGFGELFF. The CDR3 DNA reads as TGTGCCAGCAGTCAACAGGGGTTCGGGGAGCTGTTTTTT.

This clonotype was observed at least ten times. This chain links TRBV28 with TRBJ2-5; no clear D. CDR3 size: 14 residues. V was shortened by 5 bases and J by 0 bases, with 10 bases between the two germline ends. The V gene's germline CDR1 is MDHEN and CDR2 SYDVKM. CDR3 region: CASSTLEYQETQYF. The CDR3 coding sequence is TGTGCCAGCAGTACGCTTGAGTACCAAGAGACCCAGTACTTC.

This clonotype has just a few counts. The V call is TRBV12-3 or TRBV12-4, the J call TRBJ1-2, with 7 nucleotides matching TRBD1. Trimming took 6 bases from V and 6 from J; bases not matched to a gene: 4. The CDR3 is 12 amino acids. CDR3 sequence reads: CASRSTGDGYTF. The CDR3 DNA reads TGTGCCAGCAGATCAACAGGGGATGGCTACACCTTC.

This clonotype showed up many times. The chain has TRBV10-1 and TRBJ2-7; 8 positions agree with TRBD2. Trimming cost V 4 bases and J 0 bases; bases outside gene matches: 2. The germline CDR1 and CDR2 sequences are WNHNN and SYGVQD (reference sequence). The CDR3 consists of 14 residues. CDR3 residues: CASSASGPSYEQYF. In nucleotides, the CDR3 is TGCGCCAGCAGTGCTAGCGGGCCCTCCTACGAGCAGTACTTC.

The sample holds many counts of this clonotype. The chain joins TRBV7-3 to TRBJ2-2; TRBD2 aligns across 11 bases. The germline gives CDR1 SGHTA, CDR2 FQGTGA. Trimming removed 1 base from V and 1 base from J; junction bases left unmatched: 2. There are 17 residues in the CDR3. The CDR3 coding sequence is TGTGCCAGCAGCTTAAGAACTAGCGGGGGGAACACCGGGGAGCTGTTTTTT. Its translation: CASSLRTSGGNTGELFF.